The 21 T cell receptor beta chains below were found in one sample sequenced in a study of blood T cell repertoires in COVID-19. The table came from immunoSEQ multiplex PCR; TCRdb's copy has only in-frame clones and leaves some out. Among roughly 700,000 clones listed, 75% to 90% were seen once. Sequenced input: peripheral blood. The source is a woman under 30 with acute or convalescent COVID-19.

This chain connects TRBV4-1 to TRBJ2-1, with 11 bases matching TRBD1. CDR1 MGHRA and CDR2 YSYEKL come from the germline V gene. The junction had 6 bases not matched to a gene; V was cut back by 0 bases and J by 8 bases. The CDR3 contains 16 residues. The CDR3 region is CASSQDPGTGGDEQFF. DNA of the CDR3: TGCGCCAGCAGCCAAGACCCCGGGACAGGGGGAGATGAGCAGTTCTTC.

A word on this clone: The same CDR3 arises from other DNA sequences in this sample as well. The V and J genes are TRBV11-2 and TRBJ1-1; D not certain. This CDR3 comprises 14 residues. In germline, CDR1 is SGHAT, CDR2 FQNNGV. Trimming took off 3 bases at V and 4 bases at J, with 12 bases between the two ends. The CDR3 DNA reads TGTGCCAGCAGCTTCCCTGGAGGGAGCACTGAAGCTTTCTTT. It yields the protein CASSFPGGSTEAFF.

The chain couples TRBV7-8 to TRBJ1-4; D perhaps matches TRBD1 (5 bases). CDR1 SGHVS and CDR2 FQNEAQ come from the germline V gene. Trimming took off 2 bases at V and 1 base at J, with 11 bases between the two ends. CDR3 length: 16 residues. Here the CDR3 reads CASSLPRARTNEKLFF. CDR3 nucleotide sequence: TGTGCCAGCAGCTTACCCAGGGCCCGAACTAATGAAAAACTGTTTTTT.

The sample holds a few counts of this clone. The chain has TRBV6-4 and TRBJ1-5; D gene uncertain. Germline V CDR1 and CDR2: MRHNA, SNTAGT. The CDR3 spans 14 residues. The germline V and J ends were trimmed by 7 bases and 0 bases, with 10 bases remaining between them. DNA for the CDR3: TGTGCCAGCAAGATCCGGGGTAGCAATCAGCCCCAGCATTTT. It codes for CASKIRGSNQPQHF.

The chain couples TRBV5-5 to TRBJ2-3; D is perhaps TRBD2 (6 bases). The CDR3 loop spans 15 amino acids. The V gene's germline CDR1 is SGHKS and CDR2 YYEKEE (reference sequence). Between the trimmed V and J ends, which lost 1 base and 1 base, there was a span of 10 bases. The CDR3 DNA sequence: TGTGCCAGCAGCTTGTGGCGGGGAGGCACAGATACGCAGTATTTT. It codes for CASSLWRGGTDTQYF.

The CDR3: CASLFATGNNSPLHF. CDR3 bases: TGTGCCAGCCTGTTTGCTACAGGGAACAATTCACCCCTCCACTTT. This sequence joins TRBV2 and TRBJ1-6, with D tentatively TRBD1 (6 bases). There are 15 residues in the CDR3. From germline, CDR1 is SNHLY and CDR2 FYNNEI. Deletions cut 8 bases from V and 7 bases from J, with 18 bases between.

The chain uses TRBV18 and TRBJ2-7, with D hard to call. Trimming stripped 2 bases from V and 2 bases from J, with 16 bases between. The CDR3 sequence is 16 residues long. Germline loops: CDR1 KGHSH, CDR2 LQKENI. CDR3 protein: CASSPLWAVSTYEQYF. In DNA form, the CDR3 reads TGTGCCAGCTCACCATTATGGGCCGTTTCAACCTACGAGCAGTACTTC. Variable domain in full (rest from reference TRBV18 and TRBJ2-7): NAGVMQNPRHLVRRRGQEARLRCSPMKGHSHVYWYRQLPEEGLKFMVYLQKENIIDESGMPKERFSAEFPKEGPSILRIQQVVRGDSAAYFCASSPLWAVSTYEQYFGPGTRLTVT.

The rearrangement uses TRBV11-2 and TRBJ1-1; TRBD1 might be the D (5 bases). The V end was cut by 1 base, the J end by 7 bases, with 13 bases between. This CDR3 spans 14 amino acids. Germline V gene lookup returns CDR1 SGHAT and CDR2 FQNNGV. The CDR3 loop reads CASSLGTGLVEAFF. The CDR3 DNA reads as TGTGCCAGCAGCTTAGGTACAGGTCTGGTTGAAGCTTTCTTT.

The chain links TRBV19 to TRBJ2-2, with D possibly matching TRBD1 (5 bases). Deletions cut 5 bases from V and 1 base from J, with 8 bases between. CDR1 LNHDA and CDR2 SQIVND come from the germline V gene (reference sequence). This CDR3 spans 14 amino acids. The CDR3 region is CASSAGQNTGELFF. The CDR3 nucleotides read TGTGCCAGTAGTGCCGGACAGAACACCGGGGAGCTGTTTTTT.

This chain uses TRBV6-5 with TRBJ1-2; tentative D call: TRBD1 (6 bases). The CDR3 contains 13 residues. V lost 6 bases, J lost 3 bases, and 11 bases lay in between. Germline V gene data show CDR1 as MNHEY and CDR2 as SVGAGI. In DNA, the CDR3 is TGTGCCAGCAGGTCAACAGGGTACTATGGCTACACCTTC. This encodes CASRSTGYYGYTF.

The rearrangement uses TRBV6-6 and TRBJ2-3, with D perhaps TRBD2 (5 bases). Trimming pared 4 bases from V and 4 bases from J, leaving 18 bases between. Germline CDR1 and CDR2: MNHNY and SVGAGI (reference sequence). The CDR3 is 16 amino acids. CDR3 in amino acids: CASSWGVPRSADTQYF. The CDR3 nucleotides read TGTGCCAGCAGTTGGGGAGTCCCCAGGAGCGCAGATACGCAGTATTTT.

This clone has a single count. The V gene is TRBV2, the J gene TRBJ2-7; D possibly corresponds to TRBD2 (6 bases). Trimming shortened V by 4 bases and J by 3 bases, and 13 bases separated the two germline ends. Germline V CDR1 and CDR2: SNHLY, FYNNEI. CDR3 size: 14 residues. The CDR3 DNA sequence: TGTGCCAGCAGTGCCCAGACGGGGGTCTACGAGCAGTACTTC. This translates into CASSAQTGVYEQYF.

Comments on this clone: The junction shows a germline mismatch at one end, possibly a read error. The chain recombines TRBV5-1 with TRBJ2-7; tentatively, D is TRBD1 (6 bases). CDR3 length equals 12 residues. The V gene's germline CDR1 is SGHRS and CDR2 YFSETQ. This CDR3 reads CASSGLDSQGVF. DNA for the CDR3: TGCGCCAGCAGCGGGCTGGACAGTCAAGGCGTCTTC.

Only one count was recorded for this clone. This chain uses TRBV29-1 with TRBJ2-4; the D gene is possibly TRBD1 (5 bases). Germline CDR1 SQVTM, CDR2 ANQGSEA. The CDR3 extends over 13 amino acids. V was cut by 7 bases and J by 6 bases, with 16 bases left in between. Here the CDR3 DNA reads TGCAGCGGCAGGACACCCGATATAAACATTCAGTACTTC. Encoded protein: CSGRTPDINIQYF.

This clone has ten or more counts. The rearrangement links TRBV6-4 to TRBJ2-2; possibly TRBD1 for D (5 bases). Trimming left V 0 bases short and J 6 bases short, with 5 bases between. The CDR3 contains 13 residues. Germline V lookup: CDR1 MRHNA, CDR2 SNTAGT. CDR3 bases: TGTGCCAGCAGTGACTCACAGGCCGGGGAGCTGTTTTTT. It translates to CASSDSQAGELFF.

CDR3 nucleotide sequence: TGTGCCACCACTAGGGGACAGGTCCTCGGGTGCGAGCAGTACTTC. Translating gives CATTRGQVLGCEQYF. The chain combines TRBV6-4 with TRBJ2-7; 8 nucleotides match TRBD1. The CDR3 sequence is 15 residues long. V dropped 10 bases and J dropped 6; count of bases not matched to a gene: 17. Germline values: CDR1 MRHNA, CDR2 SNTAGT.

The chain links TRBV13 to TRBJ1-2; 7 bases line up with TRBD1. Germline CDR1 PRHDT, CDR2 FYEKMQ (reference sequence). J was trimmed by 2 bases and V by 1 base; bases with no gene match: 7. CDR3 size: 16 residues. The CDR3: CASSLVQGQRNYGYTF. The CDR3 DNA reads TGTGCCAGCAGCTTAGTCCAGGGACAGCGCAACTATGGCTACACCTTC.

The chain's CDR3 is CASSLDRLQETQYF. CDR3 DNA sequence: TGTGCCAGCAGTCTGGACAGGTTACAAGAGACCCAGTACTTC. The V gene is TRBV2, the J gene TRBJ2-5; 7 positions match TRBD1. In germline, CDR1 is SNHLY, CDR2 FYNNEI. CDR3 length equals 14 residues. Unmatched junction bases numbered 5, after V lost 5 bases and J lost 2 bases.

The rearrangement joins TRBV4-1 to TRBJ1-4; 7 nucleotides align to TRBD1. The length of the CDR3 is 18 residues. The germline CDR1 and CDR2 sequences are MGHRA and YSYEKL. V dropped 3 bases and J dropped 7; count of bases not matched to a gene: 17. The CDR3 region is CASSQPLRGSGGSEKLFF. The CDR3 nucleotides read TGCGCCAGCAGCCAGCCCCTTAGAGGTTCAGGGGGTAGTGAAAAACTGTTTTTT.

The chain is built from TRBV30 and TRBJ2-7; 9 nucleotides match TRBD1. CDR1 is GTSNPN, CDR2 SVGIG, per germline (reference sequence). Trimming took 5 bases from V and 4 from J; bases not matched to a gene: 9. The CDR3 has 14 residues. The CDR3 sequence is CAWGPGQGGYEQYF. The CDR3 DNA is TGTGCCTGGGGGCCGGGACAGGGAGGTTACGAGCAGTACTTC.

The chain joins TRBV6-4 to TRBJ1-1; D is unclear. Between the trimmed V and J ends, which lost 6 bases and 1 base, there was a span of 15 bases. Germline-derived CDR1 and CDR2 are MRHNA and SNTAGT. The CDR3 spans 15 residues. The DNA of the CDR3 is TGTGCCAGCAGGCTGACTAGTATGGGGAACACTGAAGCTTTCTTT. Translated: CASRLTSMGNTEAFF.